This T cell receptor beta chain came from a study of T cell responses to AZD1222 COVID-19 vaccine. Overall study results and limits: A rise in Spike-specific TCR breadth and depth followed two AZD1222 doses. It should be noted that donors were predominantly white British and more often female, and clonal diversity was possibly underestimated. There were repertoire samples only from the period after the peak T cell response. Reportedly, nearly half of unique spike TCRs recognized epitopes outside B.1.351/B.1.1.7 mutations.

Sequenced by immunoSEQ multiplex PCR; TCRdb stores in-frame clones only, minus some. The sample consists of 75,000 to 100,000 clones, about nine tenths of them appearing once. Trimming removed 2 bases from V and 0 bases from J, with 3 bases in between. Germline loops: CDR1 SGHTA, CDR2 FQGTGA. The CDR3 sequence is 13 residues long. Details on this clone: Antigen specificity is unknown.

The sequencing used peripheral blood, collected on day 0 of AZD1222 vaccination. V gene TRBV7-3 combines with J gene TRBJ2-3, with unresolved D. The source is an adult in good health. The CDR3 nucleotides read TGTGCCAGCAGCTTAGAAAGCACAGATACGCAGTATTTT. This translates into CASSLESTDTQYF.